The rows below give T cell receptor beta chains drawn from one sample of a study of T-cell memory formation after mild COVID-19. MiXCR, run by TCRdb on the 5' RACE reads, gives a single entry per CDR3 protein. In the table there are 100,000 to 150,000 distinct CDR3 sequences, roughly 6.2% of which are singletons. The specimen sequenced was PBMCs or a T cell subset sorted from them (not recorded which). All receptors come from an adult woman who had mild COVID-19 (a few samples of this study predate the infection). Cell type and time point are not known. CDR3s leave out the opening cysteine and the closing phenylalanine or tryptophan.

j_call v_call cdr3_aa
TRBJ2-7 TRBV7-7 ASSLSPTGAHEQY
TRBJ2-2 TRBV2 ASSDYGAGGRLGELF
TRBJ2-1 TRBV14 ASSQDASGRSQF
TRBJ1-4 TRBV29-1 SVDSSGTGTEKLF
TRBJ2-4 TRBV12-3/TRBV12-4 ASRIAGGINIQY
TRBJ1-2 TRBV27 ASRMTGSLNYGYT
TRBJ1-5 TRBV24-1 ATSDRDGYQPQH
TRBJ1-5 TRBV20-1 SARVDRGSYVRSNQPQH
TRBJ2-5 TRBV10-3 AISDSGGMVETQY
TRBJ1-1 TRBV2 ASSPRDTEAF
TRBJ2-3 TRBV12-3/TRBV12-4 ASSFAGGSADTQY
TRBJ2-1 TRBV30 AWSPPPTVYNEQF
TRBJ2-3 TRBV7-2 ASSLRGTSGTSTDTQY
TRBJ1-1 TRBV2 ASRQGSTEAF
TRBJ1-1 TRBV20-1 SARDPRQPNTEAF
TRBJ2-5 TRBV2 ASRTSRETQY
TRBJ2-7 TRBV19 ASSPGTKYEQY
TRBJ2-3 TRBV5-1 ASSLGSPNTQY
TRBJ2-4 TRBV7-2 ASSLETRGIQY
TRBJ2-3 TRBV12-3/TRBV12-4 ASSPLLADTDTQY
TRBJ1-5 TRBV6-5 ASRSLTGGTSNQPQH
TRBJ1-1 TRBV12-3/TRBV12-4 ASSSRKGRTEAF
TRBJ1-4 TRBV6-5 ASSFYKTGSEKLF
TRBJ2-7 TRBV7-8 ASSRGTDPSYEQY
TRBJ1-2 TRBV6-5 ASRTDRSYGYT
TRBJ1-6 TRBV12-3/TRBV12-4 ASSPESSYNSPLH
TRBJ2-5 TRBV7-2 ASSLMGTTLQETQY
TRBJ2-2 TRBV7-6 ASSLFPASSTGELF
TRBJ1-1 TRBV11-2 ASSFVVAEAF